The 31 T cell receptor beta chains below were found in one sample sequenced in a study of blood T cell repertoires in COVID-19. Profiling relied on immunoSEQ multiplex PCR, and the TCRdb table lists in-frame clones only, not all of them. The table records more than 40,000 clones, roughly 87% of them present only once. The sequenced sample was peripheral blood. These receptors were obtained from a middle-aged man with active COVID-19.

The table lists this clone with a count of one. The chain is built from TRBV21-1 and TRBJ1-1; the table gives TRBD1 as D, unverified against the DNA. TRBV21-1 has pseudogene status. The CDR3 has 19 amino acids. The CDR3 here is CATNCPTTGRIRTNTEAFF. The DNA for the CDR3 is TGTGCCACCAATTGCCCAACGACAGGGCGGATTCGGACGAACACTGAAGCTTTCTTT.

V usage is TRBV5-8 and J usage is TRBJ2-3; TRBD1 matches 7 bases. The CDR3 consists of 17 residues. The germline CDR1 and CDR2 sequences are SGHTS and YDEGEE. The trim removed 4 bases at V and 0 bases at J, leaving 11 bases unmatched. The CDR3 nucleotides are TGTGCCAGCAGCCTTCACCAAAGGGGGCTAAGCACAGATACGCAGTATTTT. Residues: CASSLHQRGLSTDTQYF. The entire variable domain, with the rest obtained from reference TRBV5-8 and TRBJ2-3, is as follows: EAGVTQSPTHLIKTRGQQATLRCSPISGHTSVYWYQQALGLGLQFLLWYDEGEERNRGNFPPRFSGRQFPNYSSELNVNALELEDSALYLCASSLHQRGLSTDTQYFGPGTRLTVL.

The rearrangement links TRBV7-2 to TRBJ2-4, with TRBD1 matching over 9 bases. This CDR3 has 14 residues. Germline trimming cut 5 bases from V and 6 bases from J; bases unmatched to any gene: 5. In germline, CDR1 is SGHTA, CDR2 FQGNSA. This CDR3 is CASSTGQGPNIQYF. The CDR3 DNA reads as TGTGCCAGCAGCACGGGACAGGGCCCAAACATTCAGTACTTC.

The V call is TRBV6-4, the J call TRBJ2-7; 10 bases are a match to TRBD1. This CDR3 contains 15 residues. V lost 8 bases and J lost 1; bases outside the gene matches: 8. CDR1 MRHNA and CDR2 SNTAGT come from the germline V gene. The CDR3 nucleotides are TGTGCCAGCGGATTTTCGGGACAGGGGTCCTACGAGCAGTACGTC. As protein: CASGFSGQGSYEQYV.

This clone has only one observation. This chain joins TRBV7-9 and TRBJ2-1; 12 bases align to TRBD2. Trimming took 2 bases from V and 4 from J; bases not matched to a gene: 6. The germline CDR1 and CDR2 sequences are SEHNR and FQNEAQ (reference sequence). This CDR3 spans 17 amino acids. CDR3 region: CASSLKGGLAGYNEQFF. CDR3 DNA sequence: TGTGCCAGCAGCTTAAAAGGCGGACTAGCGGGATACAATGAGCAGTTCTTC.

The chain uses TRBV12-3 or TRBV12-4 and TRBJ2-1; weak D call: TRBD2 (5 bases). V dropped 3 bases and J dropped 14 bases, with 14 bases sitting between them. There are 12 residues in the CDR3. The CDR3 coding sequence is TGTGCCAGCAGTTTTGGGAGTACAATGGAGTTCTTC. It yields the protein CASSFGSTMEFF.

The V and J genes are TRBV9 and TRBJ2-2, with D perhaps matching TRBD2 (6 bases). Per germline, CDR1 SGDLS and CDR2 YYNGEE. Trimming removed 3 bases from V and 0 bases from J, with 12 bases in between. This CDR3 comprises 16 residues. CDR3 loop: CASSEAGGTNTGELFF. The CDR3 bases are TGTGCCAGCAGCGAAGCAGGAGGGACGAACACCGGGGAGCTGTTTTTT.

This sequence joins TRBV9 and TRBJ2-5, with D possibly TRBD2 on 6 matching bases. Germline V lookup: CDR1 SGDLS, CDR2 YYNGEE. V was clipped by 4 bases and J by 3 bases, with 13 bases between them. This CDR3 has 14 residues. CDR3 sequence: CASSPLGLKETQYF. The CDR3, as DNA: TGTGCCAGCAGCCCATTGGGACTTAAAGAGACCCAGTACTTC. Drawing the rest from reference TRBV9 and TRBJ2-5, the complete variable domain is DSGVTQTPKHLITATGQRVTLRCSPRSGDLSVYWYQQSLDQGLQFLIQYYNGEERAKGNILERFSAQQFPDLHSELNLSSLELGDSALYFCASSPLGLKETQYFGPGTRLLVL.

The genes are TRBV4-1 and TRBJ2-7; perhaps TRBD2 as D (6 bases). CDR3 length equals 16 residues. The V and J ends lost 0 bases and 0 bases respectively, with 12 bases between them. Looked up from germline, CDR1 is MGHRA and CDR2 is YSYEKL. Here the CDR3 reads CASSQDGGTASYEQYV. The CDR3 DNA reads TGCGCCAGCAGCCAAGATGGCGGGACGGCCTCCTACGAGCAGTACGTC.

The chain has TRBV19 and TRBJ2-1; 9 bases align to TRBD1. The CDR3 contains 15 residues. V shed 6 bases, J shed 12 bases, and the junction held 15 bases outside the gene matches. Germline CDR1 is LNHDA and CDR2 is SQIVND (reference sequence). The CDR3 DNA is TGTGCCAGTAGGCAACCGGGACAGGGTATCTCCTGGCAGTTCTTC. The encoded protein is CASRQPGQGISWQFF.

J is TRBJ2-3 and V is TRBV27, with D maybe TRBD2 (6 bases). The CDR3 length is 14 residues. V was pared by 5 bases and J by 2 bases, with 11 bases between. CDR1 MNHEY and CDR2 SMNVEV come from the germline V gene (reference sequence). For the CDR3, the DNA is TGTGCCAGCAGTCCGGACTACAACACAGATACGCAGTATTTT. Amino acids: CASSPDYNTDTQYF.

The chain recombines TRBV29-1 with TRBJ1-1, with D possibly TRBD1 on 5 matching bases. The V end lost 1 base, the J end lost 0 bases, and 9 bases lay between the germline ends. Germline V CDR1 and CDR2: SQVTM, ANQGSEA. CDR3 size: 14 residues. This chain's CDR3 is CSVEGGGVNTEAFF. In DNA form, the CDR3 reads TGCAGCGTTGAAGGGGGGGGAGTGAACACTGAAGCTTTCTTT.

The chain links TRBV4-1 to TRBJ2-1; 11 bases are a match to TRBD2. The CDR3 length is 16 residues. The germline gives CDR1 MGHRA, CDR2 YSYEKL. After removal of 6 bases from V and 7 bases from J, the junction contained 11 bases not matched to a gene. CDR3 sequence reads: CASRETSGISSNEQFF. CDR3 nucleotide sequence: TGCGCCAGCAGGGAGACTAGCGGGATCTCTAGTAATGAGCAGTTCTTC.

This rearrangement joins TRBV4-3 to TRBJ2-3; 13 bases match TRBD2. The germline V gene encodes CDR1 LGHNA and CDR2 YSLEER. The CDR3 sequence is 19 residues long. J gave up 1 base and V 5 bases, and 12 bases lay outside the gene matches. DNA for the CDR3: TGCGCCAGCAGCTCTCAGGGACTAGCGGGGCGCCGTGGCACAGATACGCAGTATTTT. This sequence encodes CASSSQGLAGRRGTDTQYF.

For the CDR3, the DNA is TGTGCCAGCAGCCAATCAACAGGCCATGTATACTACGAGCAGTACGTC. Translation: CASSQSTGHVYYEQYV. The rearrangement joins TRBV7-8 to TRBJ2-7; D possibly corresponds to TRBD1 (5 bases). The CDR3 is made up of 16 amino acids. V dropped 5 bases and J dropped 3 bases, with 20 bases sitting between them. Germline loops: CDR1 SGHVS, CDR2 FQNEAQ.

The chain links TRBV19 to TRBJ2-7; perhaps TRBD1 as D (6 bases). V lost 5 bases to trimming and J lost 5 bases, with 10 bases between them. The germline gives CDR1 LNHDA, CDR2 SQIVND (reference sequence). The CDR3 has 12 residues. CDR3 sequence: CASSATGNEQYF. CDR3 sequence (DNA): TGTGCCAGTAGTGCTACAGGGAACGAGCAGTACTTC.

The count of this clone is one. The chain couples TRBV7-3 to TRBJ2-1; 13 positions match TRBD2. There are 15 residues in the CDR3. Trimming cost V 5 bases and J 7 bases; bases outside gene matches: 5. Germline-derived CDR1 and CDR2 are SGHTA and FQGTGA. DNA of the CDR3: TGTGCCAGCAGCGCACTAGCGGGAGGGAAAAATGAGCAGTTCTTC. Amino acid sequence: CASSALAGGKNEQFF.

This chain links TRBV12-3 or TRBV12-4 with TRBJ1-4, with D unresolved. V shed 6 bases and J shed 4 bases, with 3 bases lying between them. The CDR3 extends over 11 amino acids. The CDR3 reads CASSLNEKLFF. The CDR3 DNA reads TGTGCCAGCAGCCTTAATGAAAAACTGTTTTTT.

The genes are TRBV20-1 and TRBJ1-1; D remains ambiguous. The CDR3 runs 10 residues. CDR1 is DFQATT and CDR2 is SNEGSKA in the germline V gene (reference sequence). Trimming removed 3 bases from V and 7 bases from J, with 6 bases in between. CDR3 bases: TGCAGTGCTAGGACACGTGAAGCTTTCTTT. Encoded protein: CSARTREAFF.

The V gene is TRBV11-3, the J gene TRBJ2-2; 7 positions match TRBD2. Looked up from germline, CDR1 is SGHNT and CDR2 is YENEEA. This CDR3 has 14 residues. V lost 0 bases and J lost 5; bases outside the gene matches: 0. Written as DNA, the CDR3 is TGTGCCAGCAGCTTAGAGGGAGGGACCGGGGAGCTGTTTTTT. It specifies CASSLEGGTGELFF.

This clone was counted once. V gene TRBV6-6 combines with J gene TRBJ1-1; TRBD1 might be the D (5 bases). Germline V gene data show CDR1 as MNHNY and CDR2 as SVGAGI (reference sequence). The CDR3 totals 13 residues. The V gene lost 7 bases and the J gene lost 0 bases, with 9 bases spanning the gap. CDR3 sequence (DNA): TGTGCCAGCAAGGGGTACCTGAACACTGAAGCTTTCTTT. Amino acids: CASKGYLNTEAFF.

The chain's CDR3 is CASSQDLAGEETQYF. The CDR3 nucleotides are TGTGCCAGCAGCCAAGATCTAGCGGGGGAAGAGACCCAGTACTTC. The chain is built from TRBV4-2 and TRBJ2-5; 10 bases match TRBD2. Trimming removed 0 bases from V and 3 bases from J; junction bases left unmatched: 1. Per the germline V gene, CDR1 is LGHNA and CDR2 is YNFKEQ. The CDR3 runs 15 residues.

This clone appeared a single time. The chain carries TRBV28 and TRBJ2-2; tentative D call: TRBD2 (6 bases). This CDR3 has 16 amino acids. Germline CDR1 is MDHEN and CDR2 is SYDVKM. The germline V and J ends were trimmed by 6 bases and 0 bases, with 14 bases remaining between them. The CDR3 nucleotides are TGTGCCAGCAGCCTGCGGGACTGGACGAACACCGGGGAGCTGTTTTTT. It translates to CASSLRDWTNTGELFF.

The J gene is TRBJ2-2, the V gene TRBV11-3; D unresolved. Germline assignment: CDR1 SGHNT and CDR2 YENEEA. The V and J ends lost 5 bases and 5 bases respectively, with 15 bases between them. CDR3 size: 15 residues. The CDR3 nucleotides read TGTGCCAGCAGCCAAGCACAGCCCCTAACCGGGGAGCTGTTTTTT. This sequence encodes CASSQAQPLTGELFF.

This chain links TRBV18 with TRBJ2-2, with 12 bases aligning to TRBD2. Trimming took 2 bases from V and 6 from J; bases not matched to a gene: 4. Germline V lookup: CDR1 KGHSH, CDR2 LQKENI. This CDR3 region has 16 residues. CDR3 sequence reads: CASSPRLAGVPGELFF. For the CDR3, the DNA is TGTGCCAGCTCACCAAGACTAGCGGGAGTTCCCGGGGAGCTGTTTTTT.

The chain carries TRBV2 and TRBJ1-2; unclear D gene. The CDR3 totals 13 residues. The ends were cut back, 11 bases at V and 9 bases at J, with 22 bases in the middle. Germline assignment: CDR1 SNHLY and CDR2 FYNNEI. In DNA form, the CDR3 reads TGTGCCGGAGCACGAGGGAGCCTTTTAAGCTACACCTTC. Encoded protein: CAGARGSLLSYTF.

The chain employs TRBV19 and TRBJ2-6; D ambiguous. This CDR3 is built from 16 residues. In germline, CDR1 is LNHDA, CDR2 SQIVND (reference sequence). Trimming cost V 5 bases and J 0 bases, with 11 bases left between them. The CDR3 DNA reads TGTGCCAGTAGTCCGAGAGTGATCTCTGGGGCCAACGTCCTGACTTTC. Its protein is CASSPRVISGANVLTF.

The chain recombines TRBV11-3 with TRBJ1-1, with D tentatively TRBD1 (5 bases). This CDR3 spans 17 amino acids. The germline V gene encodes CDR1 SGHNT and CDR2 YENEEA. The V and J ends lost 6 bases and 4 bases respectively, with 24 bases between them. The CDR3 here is CASRPTGTLRGVTEAFF. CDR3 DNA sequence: TGTGCCAGCAGACCCACCGGGACTCTAAGAGGGGTCACTGAAGCTTTCTTT.

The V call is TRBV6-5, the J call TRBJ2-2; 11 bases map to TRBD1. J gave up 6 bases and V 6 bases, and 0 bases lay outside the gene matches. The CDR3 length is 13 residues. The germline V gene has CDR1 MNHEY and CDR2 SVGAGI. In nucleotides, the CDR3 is TGTGCCAGCAGGGACAGGGGGCCCGGGGAGCTGTTTTTT. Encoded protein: CASRDRGPGELFF.

The CDR3 DNA sequence: TGTGCCAGCAGGGGACTGCTGAACACTGAAGCTTTCTTT. Protein sequence: CASRGLLNTEAFF. The genes are TRBV27 and TRBJ1-1, with D tentatively TRBD1 (5 bases). The CDR3 is 13 amino acids. Germline assignment: CDR1 MNHEY and CDR2 SMNVEV (reference sequence). Trimming cost V 6 bases and J 0 bases, with 8 bases left between them.

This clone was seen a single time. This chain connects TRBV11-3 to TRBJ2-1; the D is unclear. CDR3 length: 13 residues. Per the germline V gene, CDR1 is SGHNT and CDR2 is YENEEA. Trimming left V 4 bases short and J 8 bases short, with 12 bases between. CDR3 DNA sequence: TGTGCCAGCAGCTCCCCGTACAGCTATGAGCAGTTCTTC. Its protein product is CASSSPYSYEQFF.